Presented here are 31 T cell receptor beta chains from one specimen sequenced in a study of T-cell memory formation after mild COVID-19. One entry per CDR3 protein results from TCRdb running MiXCR on the 5' RACE reads. Of 100,000 to 150,000 distinct CDR3 sequences detected, approximately 15% appear once; the ten largest clones hold roughly 5%. The material sequenced was PBMCs or a T cell subset sorted from them (not recorded which). Receptors originate from a man between 18 and 29 years old who had mild COVID-19 (a few samples of this study predate the infection). Cell type and time point are not known.

This clonotype was detected only a few times. This chain connects TRBV6-2 or TRBV6-3 to TRBJ1-1; the D gene is possibly TRBD1 (5 bases). The CDR3 has 11 amino acids. V gave up 6 bases and J gave up 11 bases, with 13 bases separating them. Germline V lookup: CDR1 MNHEY, CDR2 SVGEGT. CDR3 protein: CASSTGTGAFF. CDR3 DNA sequence: TGTGCCAGCAGCACGGGGACGGGGGCTTTCTTT.

The rearrangement links TRBV5-1 to TRBJ2-4; 9 bases map to TRBD1. Germline CDR1 reads SGHRS; CDR2 reads YFSETQ. J was trimmed by 7 bases and V by 3 bases; bases with no gene match: 8. CDR3 length equals 15 residues. CDR3 loop: CASSYPGQGSNIQYF. CDR3 bases: TGCGCCAGCAGCTATCCGGGACAGGGAAGCAACATTCAGTACTTC.

This clonotype was seen more than once but under ten times. J is TRBJ2-3 and V is TRBV5-4; D is undetermined. The CDR3 sequence is 12 residues long. Germline CDR1 and CDR2: SGHNT and YYREEE (reference sequence). Trimming stripped 3 bases from V and 5 bases from J, with 7 bases between. The CDR3 coding sequence is TGTGCCAGCAGCTCGATTGAAGATACGCAGTATTTT. Its protein is CASSSIEDTQYF.

The chain carries TRBV11-2 and TRBJ2-2; D perhaps matches TRBD2 (5 bases). Germline V CDR1 and CDR2: SGHAT, FQNNGV. There are 15 residues in the CDR3. Trimming shortened V by 8 bases and J by 6 bases, and 19 bases separated the two germline ends. Written as DNA, the CDR3 is TGTGCCAGCTCTCTATTAGCCGGGGTCGCCGGGGAGCTGTTTTTT. This sequence encodes CASSLLAGVAGELFF.

This chain uses TRBV3-1 with TRBJ2-2, with 8 bases identical to TRBD2. CDR1 and CDR2 (germline): LGHDT, YNNKEL (reference sequence). CDR3 length: 15 amino acids. V shed 8 bases and J 4 bases; nucleotides not matched to a gene: 9. The CDR3 here is CASAPAGEITGELFF. In nucleotides, the CDR3 is TGTGCCAGCGCCCCAGCGGGGGAGATCACCGGGGAGCTGTTTTTT.

This rearrangement joins TRBV7-9 to TRBJ1-4; 7 bases map to TRBD1. The CDR3 is 14 amino acids. Germline V gene lookup returns CDR1 SEHNR and CDR2 FQNEAQ (reference sequence). V lost 5 bases, J lost 7 bases, and 7 bases stayed unmatched. CDR3 DNA: TGTGCCAGCAGCCCGACAGGGAGGATTGAAAAACTGTTTTTT. Translating it yields CASSPTGRIEKLFF.

This clonotype was detected only a few times. This rearrangement joins TRBV7-2 to TRBJ2-1, with TRBD2 identical over 9 bases. CDR1 is SGHTA, CDR2 FQGNSA, per germline. Germline trimming cut 5 bases from V and 0 bases from J; bases unmatched to any gene: 5. The CDR3 has 16 amino acids. The CDR3 DNA reads TGTGCCAGCAGCCCAATAGCGGGGGCCTCCTACAATGAGCAGTTCTTC. This codes for CASSPIAGASYNEQFF.

In the case of this clonotype: The junction shows a germline mismatch at one end, possibly a read error. The CDR3: CALGRGFGTEAFF. In DNA, the CDR3 is TGCGCTCTGGGGCGTGGTTTTGGGACTGAAGCTTTCTTT. This chain joins TRBV30 and TRBJ1-1; D might be TRBD1 (5 bases). Germline loops: CDR1 GTSNPN, CDR2 SVGIG (reference sequence). CDR3 size: 13 residues.

This clonotype showed up just a few times. In DNA form, the CDR3 reads TGTGCCAGCAGCCCAACTGGGACAGGGGGCTACGAGCAGTACGTC. Translated: CASSPTGTGGYEQYV. The chain carries TRBV4-2 and TRBJ2-7; 11 bases are shared with TRBD1. Germline CDR1 and CDR2: LGHNA and YNFKEQ. After removal of 4 bases from V and 3 bases from J, the junction contained 5 bases not matched to a gene. CDR3 length: 15 amino acids.

V is TRBV4-2 and J is TRBJ1-4, with D tentatively TRBD1 (5 bases). CDR3 length: 16 amino acids. Germline CDR1 is LGHNA and CDR2 is YNFKEQ. V lost 0 bases to trimming and J lost 8 bases, with 16 bases between them. The CDR3 here is CASSQDGNWQGEKLFF. CDR3 coding DNA: TGTGCCAGCAGCCAAGATGGGAACTGGCAGGGAGAAAAACTGTTTTTT.

The V call is TRBV7-2, the J call TRBJ1-2; TRBD1 matches 8 bases. The germline V gene encodes CDR1 SGHTA and CDR2 FQGNSA. CDR3 length equals 17 residues. V dropped 4 bases and J dropped 1; count of bases not matched to a gene: 11. CDR3 coding DNA: TGTGCCAGCAGCTCCTACACCGGACAGGGAAGTAACTATGGCTACACCTTC. Amino acid sequence: CASSSYTGQGSNYGYTF.

The gene calls are TRBV6-5 and TRBJ2-5, with 8 bases aligning to TRBD2. This CDR3 contains 16 residues. Germline CDR1 and CDR2: MNHEY and SVGAGI. Trimming removed 1 base from V and 2 bases from J; junction bases left unmatched: 6. CDR3 bases: TGTGCCAGCAGTTACTGGGGCGGGGGGCCTCAAGAGACCCAGTACTTC. Encoded protein: CASSYWGGGPQETQYF.

This clonotype was recorded many times. The chain uses TRBV20-1 and TRBJ2-3; 9 nucleotides match TRBD2. This CDR3 comprises 15 residues. V shed 5 bases and J 2 bases; nucleotides not matched to a gene: 8. The germline CDR1 and CDR2 sequences are DFQATT and SNEGSKA (reference sequence). CDR3 region: CSAPRKRGATDTQYF. CDR3 nucleotides: TGCAGTGCTCCCCGGAAGCGGGGGGCCACAGATACGCAGTATTTT.

The chain recombines TRBV15 with TRBJ2-7; TRBD2 might be the D (5 bases). The germline V gene has CDR1 LNHNV and CDR2 YYDKDF (reference sequence). This CDR3 has 13 residues. V lost 4 bases and J lost 6, with 13 bases in between. CDR3 sequence: CATSNDLEGEQYF. CDR3 in DNA: TGTGCCACCAGCAATGACTTAGAGGGCGAGCAGTACTTC.

The rearrangement joins TRBV7-9 to TRBJ1-2; no firm D call. The CDR3 is 15 amino acids. Germline V gene lookup returns CDR1 SEHNR and CDR2 FQNEAQ (reference sequence). V was pared by 5 bases and J by 4 bases, with 17 bases between. The DNA for the CDR3 is TGTGCCAGCAGCGCAACCGGCCGGATTTTCTATGGCTACACCTTC. Protein: CASSATGRIFYGYTF.

This clonotype has a handful of counts. The V call is TRBV10-3, the J call TRBJ1-6; D perhaps matches TRBD1 (5 bases). Germline-derived CDR1 and CDR2 are ENHRY and SYGVKD. The V end was cut by 0 bases, the J end by 9 bases, with 12 bases between. The CDR3 runs to 15 residues. The DNA for the CDR3 is TGTGCCATCAGTGAGTCGCAGGGTACCACTTCACCCCTCCACTTT. Protein sequence: CAISESQGTTSPLHF.

The chain recombines TRBV15 with TRBJ1-4; D call uncertain. The length of the CDR3 is 15 residues. V dropped 7 bases and J dropped 0 bases, with 12 bases sitting between them. Looked up from germline, CDR1 is LNHNV and CDR2 is YYDKDF (reference sequence). CDR3 sequence (DNA): TGTGCCACCACTTACGGGTTATCAACTAATGAAAAACTGTTTTTT. It encodes CATTYGLSTNEKLFF.

This clonotype was seen only a few times. The V gene is TRBV4-3, the J gene TRBJ2-5, with 10 nucleotides matching TRBD2. Unmatched junction bases numbered 2, after V lost 1 base and J lost 0 bases. The CDR3 runs to 16 residues. From germline, CDR1 is LGHNA and CDR2 YSLEER. The CDR3 is CASSQGLAGDQETQYF. The CDR3 coding sequence is TGCGCCAGCAGCCAAGGGCTAGCGGGGGACCAAGAGACCCAGTACTTC.

The CDR3 DNA follows: TGTGCCAGCAGTTCGCCCGGAGGGGTGGAGACCCAGTACTTC. Translating it yields CASSSPGGVETQYF. The chain recombines TRBV6-5 with TRBJ2-5; D may be TRBD2 (6 bases). V dropped 4 bases and J dropped 5 bases, with 14 bases sitting between them. Germline-derived CDR1 and CDR2 are MNHEY and SVGAGI. The length of the CDR3 is 14 residues.

The V call is TRBV20-1, the J call TRBJ2-7; TRBD1 is a possible D gene (6 bases). Germline V gene data show CDR1 as DFQATT and CDR2 as SNEGSKA (reference sequence). The CDR3 runs to 13 residues. Trimming left V 7 bases short and J 2 bases short, with 15 bases between. In DNA form, the CDR3 reads TGCAGTGGAACAGGGCCCCCAACCTACGAGCAGTACTTC. Its translation is CSGTGPPTYEQYF.

This clonotype was counted only a few times. The chain links TRBV29-1 to TRBJ2-2; D unclear. CDR1 is SQVTM, CDR2 ANQGSEA, per germline. V was clipped by 1 base and J by 3 bases, with 9 bases between them. This CDR3 spans 14 amino acids. The chain's CDR3 is CSVEGGWDTGELFF. DNA of the CDR3: TGCAGCGTTGAAGGGGGTTGGGACACCGGGGAGCTGTTTTTT.

The table lists this clonotype with a few counts. The rearrangement joins TRBV6-2 or TRBV6-3 to TRBJ1-5, with D possibly TRBD1 on 5 matching bases. Trimming left V 6 bases short and J 9 bases short, with 24 bases between. Germline values: CDR1 MNHEY, CDR2 SVGEGT. The CDR3 consists of 16 residues. The CDR3 spells CASSKGRSGPGAPQHF. CDR3 coding DNA: TGTGCCAGCAGCAAGGGACGATCAGGACCCGGGGCGCCCCAGCATTTT.

This clonotype has at least ten counts. This chain joins TRBV7-2 and TRBJ2-7, with 10 positions matching TRBD2. Germline loops: CDR1 SGHTA, CDR2 FQGNSA. The CDR3 has 16 amino acids. The V gene end was trimmed by 4 bases and the J gene end by 3 bases; junction bases not matched to a gene: 9. CDR3 sequence: CASSSLAGGWDYEQYF. Written as DNA, the CDR3 is TGTGCCAGCAGCTCCTTAGCGGGGGGCTGGGACTACGAGCAGTACTTC.

In this sample, this clonotype turned up a few times. The chain uses TRBV7-8 and TRBJ2-5; a weak D match, TRBD2 (6 bases). The ends were cut back, 3 bases at V and 5 bases at J, with 13 bases in the middle. This CDR3 comprises 14 residues. Germline V gene lookup returns CDR1 SGHVS and CDR2 FQNEAQ. The DNA for the CDR3 is TGTGCCAGCAGCTTTGGCGGGGCAGGGGAGACCCAGTACTTC. This gives the protein CASSFGGAGETQYF.

This chain uses TRBV4-2 with TRBJ1-6, with 7 bases fitting TRBD1. J was trimmed by 10 bases and V by 4 bases; bases with no gene match: 7. The germline gives CDR1 LGHNA, CDR2 YNFKEQ. The CDR3 contains 14 residues. CDR3 nucleotide sequence: TGTGCCAGCAGCCCCCCAGGGGGAGGATCACCCCTCCACTTT. Its translation is CASSPPGGGSPLHF.

This clonotype was picked up a small number of times. The genes are TRBV20-1 and TRBJ2-5; no firm D call. Trimming pared 5 bases from V and 8 bases from J, leaving 9 bases between. CDR3 length: 10 amino acids. CDR1 DFQATT and CDR2 SNEGSKA come from the germline V gene (reference sequence). In nucleotides, the CDR3 is TGCAGTGCTCACTATGGTACCCAGTACTTC. This encodes CSAHYGTQYF.

The CDR3 DNA reads TGTGCCAGCAGTTATACGGGTGTAGGCGAGCAGTACGTC. Protein: CASSYTGVGEQYV. The V and J genes are TRBV6-5 and TRBJ2-7; D remains ambiguous. CDR1 is MNHEY and CDR2 is SVGAGI in the germline V gene. The CDR3 has 13 residues. V was shortened by 3 bases and J by 6 bases, with 12 bases between the two germline ends.

This rearrangement joins TRBV6-6 to TRBJ2-1; D is unresolved. The CDR3 loop spans 12 amino acids. V lost 2 bases to trimming and J lost 7 bases, with 6 bases between them. Germline lookup yields CDR1 MNHNY and CDR2 SVGAGI (reference sequence). The chain's CDR3 is CASSYPQNEQFF. The CDR3 DNA reads TGTGCCAGCAGTTACCCCCAGAATGAGCAGTTCTTC.

The gene calls are TRBV5-1 and TRBJ2-5; 10 bases are shared with TRBD2. This CDR3 comprises 18 residues. After removal of 3 bases from V and 2 bases from J, the junction contained 13 bases not matched to a gene. CDR1 and CDR2 from the germline V gene are SGHRS and YFSETQ. DNA for the CDR3: TGCGCCAGCAGCTCAGGGGACCAACTAGCGGGGTTTCAAGAGACCCAGTACTTC. Translation: CASSSGDQLAGFQETQYF.

CDR3 DNA sequence: TGTGCCAGCAGGGACGAACAGGGAGAACTGTTTTTT. This encodes CASRDEQGELFF. This chain joins TRBV7-9 and TRBJ1-4; tentatively, D is TRBD1 (6 bases). The CDR3 runs to 12 residues. Germline V gives CDR1 SEHNR, CDR2 FQNEAQ (reference sequence). Between the trimmed V and J ends, which lost 6 bases and 12 bases, there was a span of 14 bases.

This clonotype was observed a handful of times. The chain couples TRBV7-9 to TRBJ2-3; 9 positions agree with TRBD1. The CDR3 runs 14 residues. In germline, CDR1 is SEHNR, CDR2 FQNEAQ (reference sequence). Germline trimming cut 5 bases from V and 4 bases from J; bases unmatched to any gene: 4. In nucleotides, the CDR3 is TGTGCCAGCAGCGGGACAGGGTCGGCAGATACGCAGTATTTT. Amino acids: CASSGTGSADTQYF.